Following are 30 T cell receptor beta chains from one sample sequenced in a study of identical twins (dated by TCRdb to the mid-2010s). The library was prepared using 5' RACE. The instrument given in TCRdb is Illumina HiSeq 2000. TCRdb reworked the public reads: Q25 trimming with fastp, MiXCR clone assembly, productive beta chains retained. Each CDR3 protein appears once, grouped with its most common genes and DNA. Within this sample are some 570,000 distinct CDR3 sequences, with about 20% of them counted one time only. The ten largest clones add up to approximately 0.5% of the sample. These records were also assigned to another study, of yellow fever vaccine responses in identical twins.

The specimen sequenced was CD4+ T cells sorted from blood. Receptor source: a young woman in good health.

V gene TRBV25-1 combines with J gene TRBJ2-7; 8 bases line up with TRBD2. Trimming took 3 bases from V and 0 from J; bases not matched to a gene: 4. Germline-derived CDR1 and CDR2 are MGHDK and SYGVNS. The CDR3 totals 15 residues. The CDR3 DNA sequence: TGTGCCAGCAGTGACCCCGGGACTAGCTCCTACGAGCAGTACTTC. Protein sequence: CASSDPGTSSYEQYF.

J is TRBJ2-1 and V is TRBV3-1; 8 bases fit TRBD1. The germline V gene encodes CDR1 LGHDT and CDR2 YNNKEL (reference sequence). CDR3 size: 15 residues. The V gene end was trimmed by 1 base and the J gene end by 6 bases; junction bases not matched to a gene: 5. The CDR3 DNA reads as TGTGCCAGCAGCCAAGCTAGCAGGGGGCTCAATGAGCAGTTCTTC. It yields the protein CASSQASRGLNEQFF.

This clonotype has a handful of counts. The V call is TRBV10-1, the J call TRBJ2-5, with 9 bases aligning to TRBD1. This CDR3 spans 17 amino acids. CDR1 is WNHNN, CDR2 SYGVQD, per germline (reference sequence). V was clipped by 10 bases and J by 5 bases; unmatched bases: 20. CDR3 DNA sequence: TGCGCCATTCCCATACGGGACAGGGCCGGTTTGGGGGAGACCCAGTACTTC. It yields the protein CAIPIRDRAGLGETQYF.

The V and J genes are TRBV27 and TRBJ1-2, with D uncertain. Germline CDR1 reads MNHEY; CDR2 reads SMNVEV (reference sequence). V dropped 2 bases and J dropped 5 bases, with 15 bases sitting between them. The CDR3 has 15 amino acids. The CDR3 coding sequence is TGTGCCAGCAGTTTAAGTTGGACGGCAATTTATGGCTACACCTTC. Its translation: CASSLSWTAIYGYTF.

The V call is TRBV12-3 or TRBV12-4, the J call TRBJ2-2; either TRBD1 or TRBD2 may fit D (5 bases each). Deletions cut 4 bases from V and 1 base from J, with 10 bases between. The CDR3 is 15 residues long. CDR3 in DNA: TGTGCCAGCAGTTCGGGACGGGGGAACACCGGGGAGCTGTTTTTT. Translation: CASSSGRGNTGELFF.

This clonotype was detected a few times. J is TRBJ2-1 and V is TRBV7-8; TRBD2 matches at 14 bases. Per the germline V gene, CDR1 is SGHVS and CDR2 is FQNEAQ. CDR3 length: 15 residues. J was trimmed by 9 bases and V by 5 bases; bases with no gene match: 6. CDR3 nucleotides: TGTGCCAGCAGCATCGGACTAGCGGGGGGCCTTGAGCAGTTCTTC. Amino acids: CASSIGLAGGLEQFF.

Ten or more counts support this clonotype. CDR3 DNA: TGTGCCACCAGCAGAGATCGGGGCTCCTACAATGAGCAGTTCTTC. This codes for CATSRDRGSYNEQFF. The rearrangement links TRBV15 to TRBJ2-1; D might be TRBD2 (5 bases). CDR3 length: 15 amino acids. CDR1 is LNHNV, CDR2 YYDKDF, per germline (reference sequence). V lost 0 bases and J lost 0, with 6 bases in between.

The rearrangement uses TRBV5-1 and TRBJ1-6; D is perhaps TRBD1 (6 bases). Deletions cut 3 bases from V and 7 bases from J, with 17 bases between. Germline lookup yields CDR1 SGHRS and CDR2 YFSETQ. The CDR3 loop spans 16 amino acids. The CDR3 sequence: CASSSTPGVKNSPLHF. The CDR3 DNA sequence: TGCGCCAGCAGCTCGACCCCAGGGGTTAAGAATTCACCCCTCCACTTT. The full variable domain, completed using reference TRBV5-1 and TRBJ1-6, is KAGVTQTPRYLIKTRGQQVTLSCSPISGHRSVSWYQQTPGQGLQFLFEYFSETQRNKGNFPGRFSGRQFSNSRSEMNVSTLELGDSALYLCASSSTPGVKNSPLHFGNGTRLTVT.

The CDR3 region is CSASPRLADYEQYF. CDR3 DNA: TGCAGTGCTAGCCCCCGACTAGCGGACTACGAGCAGTACTTC. The chain carries TRBV20-1 and TRBJ2-7, with TRBD2 matching over 9 bases. V lost 3 bases and J lost 3; bases outside the gene matches: 6. The CDR3 sequence is 14 residues long. Germline lookup yields CDR1 DFQATT and CDR2 SNEGSKA (reference sequence).

The rearrangement links TRBV10-2 to TRBJ2-5; TRBD1 aligns across 9 bases. The CDR3 consists of 13 residues. Germline values: CDR1 WSHSY, CDR2 SAAADI. V lost 7 bases, J lost 5 bases, and 5 bases stayed unmatched. The CDR3: CASTRQGEETQYF. DNA for the CDR3: TGCGCCAGCACCCGACAGGGGGAGGAGACCCAGTACTTC.

A note on this clonotype: At one of its ends the junction is not consistent with the germline gene, which may arise from a read error. The genes are TRBV28 and TRBJ2-7, with D perhaps matching TRBD1 (5 bases). Germline V gene data show CDR1 as MDHEN and CDR2 as SYDVKM. The CDR3 consists of 16 residues. Here the CDR3 reads CASSPSTVAHLRRGKF. The CDR3 DNA sequence: TGTGCCAGCAGCCCATCGACAGTAGCCCACCTTCGAAGGGGCAAGTTC.

The chain couples TRBV28 to TRBJ2-7, with no clear D. Germline V gene data show CDR1 as MDHEN and CDR2 as SYDVKM. The CDR3 extends over 11 amino acids. Trimming took off 6 bases at V and 6 bases at J, with 9 bases between the two ends. Here the CDR3 DNA reads TGTGCCAGCAGGGGATTGGTCGAGCAGTACTTC. This sequence encodes CASRGLVEQYF.

This clonotype was detected many times. The V gene is TRBV12-3 or TRBV12-4, the J gene TRBJ2-2, with a weak D call TRBD2 (5 bases). This CDR3 region has 14 residues. Trimming removed 3 bases from V and 4 bases from J, with 9 bases in between. Written as DNA, the CDR3 is TGTGCCAGCAGTTTTAAGCGGATCACCGGGGAGCTGTTTTTT. This codes for CASSFKRITGELFF.

The V and J genes are TRBV10-1 and TRBJ2-2, with TRBD1 as a possible D gene (6 bases). The CDR3 extends over 17 amino acids. V lost 4 bases, J lost 2 bases, and 17 bases lay in between. Per germline, CDR1 WNHNN and CDR2 SYGVQD (reference sequence). The CDR3: CASSGYLTGHNTGELFF. For the CDR3, the DNA is TGCGCCAGCAGTGGATACTTGACGGGACATAACACCGGGGAGCTGTTTTTT.

A word on this clonotype: Sequence at one end of the junction differs from germline and may be a read error. The rearrangement joins TRBV5-5 to TRBJ2-4; D call uncertain. The CDR3 is 17 residues long. CDR1 is SGHKS and CDR2 is YYEKEE in the germline V gene (reference sequence). CDR3 loop: CASSLPQSGVAKNIQYF. Written as DNA, the CDR3 is TGTGCCAGCAGCTTACCCCAATCTGGGGTTGCCAAAAATATTCAGTACTTC.

The sample holds a few counts of this clonotype. The rearrangement uses TRBV11-3 and TRBJ2-1, with 9 bases that match TRBD2. V lost 1 base, J lost 3 bases, and 4 bases stayed unmatched. The CDR3 runs 16 residues. The germline V gene encodes CDR1 SGHNT and CDR2 YENEEA. CDR3 amino acids: CASSLGASGDYNEQFF. For the CDR3, the DNA is TGTGCCAGCAGCTTAGGTGCTAGCGGGGACTACAATGAGCAGTTCTTC.

This clonotype was counted only a few times. J is TRBJ2-5 and V is TRBV5-1; D perhaps matches TRBD1 (6 bases). Germline values: CDR1 SGHRS, CDR2 YFSETQ. The CDR3 length is 16 residues. The V and J ends lost 3 bases and 1 base respectively, with 16 bases between them. CDR3 amino acids: CASSSSLGASQETQYF. In DNA, the CDR3 is TGCGCCAGCAGCTCAAGCCTGGGGGCGAGCCAAGAGACCCAGTACTTC.

This clonotype was found a few times. The chain has TRBV28 and TRBJ1-2; a possible D gene is TRBD1 (5 bases). CDR1 and CDR2 from the germline V gene are MDHEN and SYDVKM. With 5 bases removed from V and 4 bases from J, the gap between germline ends came to 11 bases. The CDR3 length is 13 residues. In nucleotides, the CDR3 is TGTGCCAGCAGTCGGGGCCCCCTCTATGGCTACACCTTC. Residues: CASSRGPLYGYTF.

This clonotype was counted only a few times. CDR3 loop: CSASSVIGEPQHF. The CDR3, as DNA: TGCAGTGCTAGCTCAGTGATTGGGGAGCCCCAGCATTTT. This rearrangement joins TRBV20-1 to TRBJ1-5; no firm D call. V lost 3 bases and J 8 bases, leaving 14 bases between the germline ends. The CDR3 length is 13 residues. Germline V CDR1 and CDR2: DFQATT, SNEGSKA (reference sequence).

This clonotype has just a few counts. The rearrangement uses TRBV20-1 and TRBJ2-1; TRBD2 agrees at 10 bases. The CDR3 contains 14 residues. Per germline, CDR1 DFQATT and CDR2 SNEGSKA (reference sequence). The J segment lost 7 bases and the V segment lost 5 bases, leaving 8 bases of the junction unmatched. The CDR3: CSAWTSGVRNEQFF. DNA of the CDR3: TGCAGTGCTTGGACTAGCGGAGTTAGGAATGAGCAGTTCTTC.

The V call is TRBV6-1, the J call TRBJ2-5, with a possible D match to TRBD1 (6 bases). V lost 6 bases, J lost 3 bases, and 14 bases lay in between. This CDR3 comprises 14 residues. Germline loops: CDR1 MNHNS, CDR2 SASEGT. The CDR3 nucleotides are TGTGCCAGCAGAAAATTGGACAGCAAAGAGACCCAGTACTTC. It codes for CASRKLDSKETQYF.

Only a few counts were recorded for this clonotype. The rearrangement uses TRBV28 and TRBJ1-2; D uncertain. Per germline, CDR1 MDHEN and CDR2 SYDVKM. The CDR3 totals 14 residues. The V end lost 5 bases, the J end lost 4 bases, and 14 bases lay between the germline ends. The CDR3 protein is CASSPHRRLYGYTF. DNA of the CDR3: TGTGCCAGCAGTCCCCACCGGAGACTCTATGGCTACACCTTC.

In its sample, this clonotype was seen many times. V is TRBV7-2 and J is TRBJ2-2; no firm D call. Germline V gene data show CDR1 as SGHTA and CDR2 as FQGNSA. The V and J ends lost 5 bases and 4 bases respectively, with 2 bases between them. The CDR3 length is 11 residues. The CDR3 region is CASSVTGELFF. CDR3 in DNA: TGTGCCAGCAGCGTCACCGGGGAGCTGTTTTTT.

This clonotype has just a few counts. The V and J genes are TRBV5-1 and TRBJ1-1, with unresolved D. This CDR3 has 14 amino acids. V lost 3 bases and J 3 bases, leaving 12 bases between the germline ends. Germline loops: CDR1 SGHRS, CDR2 YFSETQ. The CDR3 DNA sequence: TGCGCCAGCAGCTCCCCGGGGAGGTACACTGAAGCTTTCTTT. This sequence encodes CASSSPGRYTEAFF.

This clonotype has more than one count but fewer than ten. This chain joins TRBV5-1 and TRBJ2-2, with D possibly being TRBD1 (6 bases). V was trimmed by 3 bases and J by 3 bases, leaving 12 bases between them. Germline lookup yields CDR1 SGHRS and CDR2 YFSETQ. The CDR3 extends over 15 amino acids. In DNA form, the CDR3 reads TGCGCCAGCAGCTCCCGGACAGACTACACCGGGGAGCTGTTTTTT. Its protein product is CASSSRTDYTGELFF.

This clonotype has only a few counts. CDR3 loop: CAISALSGGYTF. In DNA, the CDR3 is TGTGCCATCAGTGCCCTATCTGGGGGCTACACCTTC. The chain combines TRBV10-3 with TRBJ1-2, with D unclear. This CDR3 is 12 amino acids long. The germline CDR1 and CDR2 sequences are ENHRY and SYGVKD. V lost 4 bases and J 8 bases, leaving 11 bases between the germline ends.

This clonotype was counted only a few times. This chain connects TRBV27 to TRBJ2-7; D not certain. V lost 0 bases and J 2 bases, leaving 11 bases between the germline ends. The CDR3 is 15 residues long. From germline, CDR1 is MNHEY and CDR2 SMNVEV (reference sequence). CDR3 nucleotides: TGTGCCAGCAGTTTATCGTTCGCGTCGGCCTACGAGCAGTACTTC. The encoded protein is CASSLSFASAYEQYF.

V usage is TRBV12-3 or TRBV12-4 and J usage is TRBJ2-7; D may be TRBD2 (5 bases). Trimming removed 5 bases from V and 3 bases from J, with 14 bases in between. The CDR3 is 14 residues long. CDR3 bases: TGTGCCAGCAGTCTAACTCCGGGATTCTACGAGCAGTACTTC. This codes for CASSLTPGFYEQYF.

This clonotype was seen a handful of times. V gene TRBV18 combines with J gene TRBJ1-4; D not certain. Trimming pared 5 bases from V and 7 bases from J, leaving 11 bases between. This CDR3 has 13 amino acids. Germline V lookup: CDR1 KGHSH, CDR2 LQKENI. The CDR3: CASSSTMFEKLFF. CDR3 coding DNA: TGTGCCAGCTCATCGACGATGTTTGAAAAACTGTTTTTT.

The chain couples TRBV7-3 to TRBJ2-6; 7 positions agree with TRBD1. Trimming removed 3 bases from V and 2 bases from J; junction bases left unmatched: 4. CDR1 is SGHTA and CDR2 is FQGTGA in the germline V gene. The CDR3 contains 16 residues. For the CDR3, the DNA is TGTGCCAGCAGCTTTACAGGGGAAGCTGGGGCCAACGTCCTGACTTTC. It yields the protein CASSFTGEAGANVLTF.